These 24 T cell receptor beta chains were all obtained from the same sample, sequenced in a study of patients and donors after allogeneic stem cell transplantation. MiXCR, applied by TCRdb to the RT-PCR reads, yields one record per CDR3 protein. The sample lists 200,000 to 250,000 distinct CDR3 sequences; around an eighth were seen once. The sequencing sample was made of blood, either unsorted or a sorted T cell fraction (not recorded which). Source of these receptors: a human donor who was either an allogeneic HSCT recipient or a stem cell or donor lymphocyte infusion donor (not recorded which). It is not recorded whose cells these are; they may come from a transplant donor.

This chain connects TRBV20-1 to TRBJ1-3; D ambiguous. Trimming shortened V by 5 bases and J by 0 bases, and 8 bases separated the two germline ends. CDR3 length equals 13 residues. The V gene's germline CDR1 is DFQATT and CDR2 SNEGSKA (reference sequence). CDR3 loop: CSAPRDSGNTIYF. The CDR3, as DNA: TGCAGTGCTCCCCGGGACTCTGGAAACACCATATATTTT.

This clonotype was counted a few times. The chain links TRBV19 to TRBJ2-1; 8 nucleotides line up with TRBD2. Germline V CDR1 and CDR2: LNHDA, SQIVND (reference sequence). The CDR3 spans 13 residues. V gave up 7 bases and J gave up 9 bases; unmatched junction bases: 8. The CDR3 DNA sequence: TGTGCCAGTAATCGGGGGGGCCAGGGTGAGCAGTTCTTC. Translating gives CASNRGGQGEQFF.

As for this clonotype: One end of the junction does not line up with germline, which may come from a read error. The chain recombines TRBV29-1 with TRBJ1-2, with TRBD1 matching over 11 bases. CDR1 and CDR2 (germline): SQVTM, ANQGSEA. The CDR3 has 12 amino acids. The CDR3 nucleotides read TGCAGCGATAGGGACAGGGGGAACGGCTACGCCTTC. Translation: CSDRDRGNGYAF.

This clonotype has a handful of counts. The genes are TRBV11-3 and TRBJ2-1, with 8 bases lining up with TRBD2. Germline V gene lookup returns CDR1 SGHNT and CDR2 YENEEA. The CDR3 runs 17 residues. V shed 0 bases and J 2 bases; nucleotides not matched to a gene: 6. In nucleotides, the CDR3 is TGTGCCAGCAGCTTAGACCTTCGGACTAGCCCCTACAATGAGCAGTTCTTC. Amino acids: CASSLDLRTSPYNEQFF.

The V and J genes are TRBV4-2 and TRBJ1-3; D unclear. Trimming pared 0 bases from V and 4 bases from J, leaving 7 bases between. CDR1 is LGHNA, CDR2 YNFKEQ, per germline. The CDR3 spans 14 residues. As DNA, the CDR3 is TGTGCCAGCAGCCAAGAGGCTTACGGAAACACCATATATTTT. Encoded protein: CASSQEAYGNTIYF.

This clonotype was seen a handful of times. This chain uses TRBV9 with TRBJ2-3; the match to TRBD2 covers 9 bases. The CDR3 runs 16 residues. V shed 2 bases and J 5 bases; nucleotides not matched to a gene: 9. Germline CDR1 and CDR2: SGDLS and YYNGEE. DNA for the CDR3: TGTGCCAGCAGCGTTGATAGCGGGGGAGGAGGAGATACGCAGTATTTT. Protein product: CASSVDSGGGGDTQYF.

Only a few counts were recorded for this clonotype. The gene calls are TRBV28 and TRBJ1-2, with a weak D call TRBD1 (6 bases). CDR1 is MDHEN and CDR2 is SYDVKM in the germline V gene. The CDR3 covers 17 residues. V lost 0 bases, J lost 8 bases, and 22 bases lay in between. CDR3: CASSLWATMGTSGGYTF. In DNA form, the CDR3 reads TGTGCCAGCAGTTTATGGGCAACTATGGGGACATCGGGAGGCTACACCTTC.

The J gene is TRBJ2-7, the V gene TRBV27; 10 bases align to TRBD2. This CDR3 contains 17 residues. CDR1 MNHEY and CDR2 SMNVEV come from the germline V gene (reference sequence). After removal of 5 bases from V and 2 bases from J, the junction contained 12 bases not matched to a gene. In DNA form, the CDR3 reads TGTGCCAGCAGTAAGTTAACTAGCGGGACTCAGACCTACGAGCAGTACTTC. Its protein is CASSKLTSGTQTYEQYF.

In its sample, this clonotype was seen many times. The chain employs TRBV4-2 and TRBJ1-1; TRBD1 agrees at 8 bases. The germline V gene has CDR1 LGHNA and CDR2 YNFKEQ. This CDR3 has 16 amino acids. J was trimmed by 4 bases and V by 4 bases; bases with no gene match: 11. Here the CDR3 reads CASSPRDRIGSTEAFF. For the CDR3, the DNA is TGTGCCAGCAGCCCCCGGGACAGGATCGGGTCCACTGAAGCTTTCTTT.

This clonotype was seen more than once but under ten times. A junction boundary mismatches the germline segment, possibly from a read error. The chain recombines TRBV18 with TRBJ2-1, with 13 bases matching TRBD2. Germline V gives CDR1 KGHSH, CDR2 LQKENI. The CDR3 consists of 16 residues. CDR3 region: CASSPQRTSGGNEQSF. CDR3 DNA: TGTGCCAGCTCACCGCAGAGGACTAGCGGGGGAAATGAGCAGTCCTTC.

This clonotype was found a few times. The chain joins TRBV27 to TRBJ2-3; no clear D. CDR3 length equals 14 residues. Trimming left V 3 bases short and J 1 base short, with 8 bases between. Looked up from germline, CDR1 is MNHEY and CDR2 is SMNVEV (reference sequence). CDR3 amino acids: CASSFGFRTDTQYF. The CDR3 region has the DNA TGTGCCAGCAGTTTTGGGTTTCGCACAGATACGCAGTATTTT.

This clonotype appeared many times. This chain joins TRBV28 and TRBJ2-7; D possibly corresponds to TRBD1 (5 bases). Germline-derived CDR1 and CDR2 are MDHEN and SYDVKM. The CDR3 runs to 14 residues. V lost 2 bases, J lost 2 bases, and 10 bases lay in between. This CDR3 reads CASSLMRQTYEQYF. The CDR3 nucleotides are TGTGCCAGCAGTTTAATGAGACAGACCTACGAGCAGTACTTC.

This clonotype was counted ten times or more. The V call is TRBV5-4, the J call TRBJ2-3; D unresolved. Trimming shortened V by 2 bases and J by 5 bases, and 3 bases separated the two germline ends. Germline V gene sequence: CDR1 SGHNT, CDR2 YYREEE (reference sequence). CDR3 length equals 11 residues. The CDR3 spells CASSFQDTQYF. The DNA of the CDR3 is TGTGCCAGCAGCTTTCAAGATACGCAGTATTTT.

Many counts were recorded for this clonotype. The chain employs TRBV7-3 and TRBJ2-1, with a weak D call TRBD2 (6 bases). Germline loops: CDR1 SGHTA, CDR2 FQGTGA. V lost 4 bases, J lost 2 bases, and 21 bases lay in between. The CDR3 has 18 residues. This CDR3 is CASSSRSRLEGTYNEQFF. The CDR3 DNA reads TGTGCCAGCAGCTCTCGATCCAGACTAGAAGGTACCTACAATGAGCAGTTCTTC.

This clonotype has more than one count but fewer than ten. The chain couples TRBV30 to TRBJ1-4; D gene ambiguous. The CDR3 spans 13 residues. The germline CDR1 and CDR2 sequences are GTSNPN and SVGIG (reference sequence). The V and J ends lost 3 bases and 3 bases respectively, with 8 bases between them. The CDR3 region is CAWRGGPNEKLFF. In DNA form, the CDR3 reads TGTGCCTGGAGAGGTGGCCCTAATGAAAAACTGTTTTTT.

This clonotype was counted only a few times. This chain uses TRBV15 with TRBJ2-2, with D perhaps given as TRBD1 or TRBD2 (5 bases each). The CDR3 runs 14 residues. Germline assignment: CDR1 LNHNV and CDR2 YYDKDF (reference sequence). V was clipped by 5 bases and J by 6 bases, with 13 bases between them. Here the CDR3 reads CATSLKLGAGELFF. CDR3 coding DNA: TGTGCCACCAGCCTCAAATTGGGGGCCGGGGAGCTGTTTTTT.

This chain connects TRBV6-1 to TRBJ2-5, with unresolved D. The CDR3 covers 11 residues. From germline, CDR1 is MNHNS and CDR2 SASEGT. V lost 11 bases and J lost 0, with 7 bases in between. CDR3 in DNA: TGTGCCGTCTGGTACCAAGAGACCCAGTACTTC. Its protein product is CAVWYQETQYF.

This chain connects TRBV12-3 or TRBV12-4 to TRBJ2-7; 7 bases align to TRBD2. V was pared by 2 bases and J by 6 bases, with 7 bases of the junction left unmatched. The length of the CDR3 is 14 residues. The DNA for the CDR3 is TGTGCCAGCAGTTTAAATCGCGGGAGTTCCGAGCAGTACTTC. Amino acid sequence: CASSLNRGSSEQYF.

This clonotype was detected a few times. The chain's CDR3 is CASRNGGSTYEQYF. CDR3 sequence (DNA): TGTGCCAGCAGGAATGGGGGCAGCACCTACGAGCAGTACTTC. The J gene is TRBJ2-7, the V gene TRBV27; weak D call: TRBD1 (6 bases). V was shortened by 6 bases and J by 2 bases, with 14 bases between the two germline ends. The CDR3 consists of 14 residues. CDR1 is MNHEY and CDR2 is SMNVEV in the germline V gene (reference sequence).

This clonotype was picked up many times. The chain links TRBV5-1 to TRBJ2-5; 9 bases are shared with TRBD1. The CDR3 consists of 17 residues. Germline V gives CDR1 SGHRS, CDR2 YFSETQ. Trimming cost V 3 bases and J 3 bases; bases outside gene matches: 12. The CDR3 coding sequence is TGCGCCAGCAGCTACTACTCCCCCGGGACAGGGAAAGAGACCCAGTACTTC. Its translation: CASSYYSPGTGKETQYF.

The chain uses TRBV18 and TRBJ2-1; TRBD2 agrees at 9 bases. Germline-derived CDR1 and CDR2 are KGHSH and LQKENI. The CDR3 extends over 14 amino acids. Unmatched junction bases numbered 6, after V lost 3 bases and J lost 9 bases. The CDR3 sequence: CASSPGGGAGEQFF. The CDR3 bases are TGTGCCAGCTCACCGGGCGGGGGGGCCGGTGAGCAGTTCTTC. Full variable domain (remainder filled in from reference TRBV18 and TRBJ2-1): NAGVMQNPRHLVRRRGQEARLRCSPMKGHSHVYWYRQLPEEGLKFMVYLQKENIIDESGMPKERFSAEFPKEGPSILRIQQVVRGDSAAYFCASSPGGGAGEQFFGPGTRLTVL.

The DNA for the CDR3 is TGTGCCACCGCGACAGGGGTAGGAAACACCATATATTTT. Protein: CATATGVGNTIYF. The rearrangement uses TRBV12-3 or TRBV12-4 and TRBJ1-3; 8 nucleotides match TRBD1. The CDR3 consists of 13 residues. Trimming took 10 bases from V and 4 from J; bases not matched to a gene: 6.

The chain recombines TRBV5-1 with TRBJ1-1; D gene ambiguous. With 5 bases removed from V and 1 base from J, the gap between germline ends came to 18 bases. The CDR3 length is 16 residues. Germline CDR1 SGHRS, CDR2 YFSETQ. CDR3 sequence reads: CASSPNLLRENTEAFF. The CDR3, as DNA: TGCGCCAGCAGTCCTAACCTGTTACGGGAGAACACTGAAGCTTTCTTT.

This chain uses TRBV20-1 with TRBJ2-7; a possible D gene is TRBD2 (5 bases). The CDR3 contains 11 residues. In germline, CDR1 is DFQATT, CDR2 SNEGSKA (reference sequence). This chain's CDR3 is CSRSGNYEQYF. CDR3 sequence (DNA): TGCAGCAGATCGGGAAACTACGAGCAGTACTTC.